Each of the 11 T cell receptor beta chains below was sequenced from the same sample in a study of shared clonotypes between healthy human individuals. Only in-frame clones appear in the TCRdb table, and some are missing; sequencing was by immunoSEQ multiplex PCR. Of roughly 2.5 million clones listed, around nine tenths are singletons. Input material: naive CD4+ T cells sorted from blood. Subset described: CD45RA+ positively selected. These receptors came from a man between 18 and 35 years old in good health.

With respect to this clone: In the same sample, other DNA sequences code for this CDR3. This chain uses TRBV5-1 with TRBJ2-1; a weak D match, TRBD2 (6 bases). CDR3 length: 14 residues. The germline CDR1 and CDR2 sequences are SGHRS and YFSETQ. The V end was cut by 0 bases, the J end by 6 bases, with 10 bases between. The CDR3 loop reads CASSLASAGNEQFF. The CDR3, as DNA: TGCGCCAGCAGCTTGGCTTCAGCGGGCAATGAGCAGTTCTTC.

The chain recombines TRBV5-1 with TRBJ2-1, with a possible D match to TRBD1 (7 bases). Germline V CDR1 and CDR2: SGHRS, YFSETQ. The ends were cut back, 4 bases at V and 4 bases at J, with 15 bases in the middle. The CDR3 has 15 residues. This CDR3 is CASSGGTELYNEQFF. CDR3 bases: TGCGCCAGCAGCGGCGGGACAGAACTTTACAATGAGCAGTTCTTC.

This chain connects TRBV25-1 to TRBJ1-5; possible D gene TRBD1, 5 bases. The germline gives CDR1 MGHDK, CDR2 SYGVNS. V lost 3 bases and J lost 2, with 20 bases in between. The CDR3 spans 18 residues. The DNA of the CDR3 is TGTGCCAGCAGTGACGGCGGTTGGGGGGTAGGGGGCAATCAGCCCCAGCATTTT. It translates to CASSDGGWGVGGNQPQHF. The full variable domain, in which reference TRBV25-1 and TRBJ1-5 provide the parts outside the CDR3, is EADIYQTPRYLVIGTGKKITLECSQTMGHDKMYWYQQDPGMELHLIHYSYGVNSTEKGDLSSESTVSRIRTEHFPLTLESARPSHTSQYLCASSDGGWGVGGNQPQHFGDGTRLSIL.

The CDR3 nucleotides are TGTGCCAGCAGCTTAGATCTGCCGGACTCTGGAAACACCATATATTTT. Translating it yields CASSLDLPDSGNTIYF. The chain employs TRBV7-6 and TRBJ1-3; D remains ambiguous. The germline gives CDR1 SGHVS, CDR2 FNYEAQ. This CDR3 has 16 residues. V lost 1 base to trimming and J lost 0 bases, with 10 bases between them.

The chain links TRBV19 to TRBJ2-1; 9 nucleotides agree with TRBD2. The germline V gene encodes CDR1 LNHDA and CDR2 SQIVND (reference sequence). V was clipped by 7 bases and J by 4 bases; unmatched bases: 14. This CDR3 has 17 amino acids. CDR3 DNA sequence: TGTGCCAGTACAAAACGCGGAAGCGGGAGGACTTACAATGAGCAGTTCTTC. This gives the protein CASTKRGSGRTYNEQFF.

The genes are TRBV29-1 and TRBJ1-1, with D uncertain. The CDR3 length is 14 residues. The ends were cut back, 1 base at V and 3 bases at J, with 12 bases in the middle. The germline CDR1 and CDR2 sequences are SQVTM and ANQGSEA. The CDR3 reads CSVEVGLAYTEAFF. CDR3 nucleotide sequence: TGCAGCGTTGAAGTAGGGTTGGCATACACTGAAGCTTTCTTT.

As to this clone: Other DNA sequences in the sample encode the same CDR3. This chain connects TRBV15 to TRBJ2-5; no firm D call. V was cut by 0 bases and J by 3 bases, with 8 bases left in between. The germline V gene has CDR1 LNHNV and CDR2 YYDKDF (reference sequence). This CDR3 region has 14 residues. The CDR3 spells CATSRDRAEETQYF. Written as DNA, the CDR3 is TGTGCCACCAGCAGAGATCGGGCAGAAGAGACCCAGTACTTC.

The chain recombines TRBV21-1 with TRBJ2-3; TRBD1 is the table's D call, not checked against the DNA. TRBV21-1 is annotated as a pseudogene. The CDR3 length is 18 residues. Written as DNA, the CDR3 is TGTGCCAGCAGCAAAGATCCATCCTCTGCAGGGTTTACAGATACGCAGTATTTT. Its translation: CASSKDPSSAGFTDTQYF.

This chain connects TRBV14 to TRBJ2-2; 8 bases align to TRBD2. V gave up 5 bases and J gave up 5 bases; unmatched junction bases: 4. The CDR3 is made up of 14 amino acids. CDR1 is SGHDN, CDR2 FVKESK, per germline. The CDR3 is CASSGLAFTGELFF. In nucleotides, the CDR3 is TGTGCCAGCAGCGGACTAGCTTTTACCGGGGAGCTGTTTTTT.

This chain uses TRBV29-1 with TRBJ2-5, with TRBD1 matching 10 bases. Germline CDR1 SQVTM, CDR2 ANQGSEA. Losses at the gene ends were 6 bases for V and 4 bases for J; bases not matched to a gene: 14. This CDR3 region has 16 residues. The CDR3 sequence: CSVQWTGGIGGETQYF. The CDR3 coding sequence is TGCAGCGTCCAATGGACAGGGGGGATTGGGGGAGAGACCCAGTACTTC.

The chain uses TRBV29-1 and TRBJ1-5; D unresolved. The germline gives CDR1 SQVTM, CDR2 ANQGSEA. This CDR3 is built from 12 residues. V lost 7 bases and J 6 bases, leaving 13 bases between the germline ends. CDR3 sequence: CSALDEGQPQHF. CDR3 sequence (DNA): TGCAGCGCTCTGGATGAAGGTCAGCCCCAGCATTTT.